Listed below are T cell receptor beta chains from one sample, sequenced in a study of T-cell reconstitution after alpha-beta-depleted transplantation in children. One entry per CDR3 protein, called by TCRdb with MiXCR from the PCR reads. This repertoire shows 190,000 or so distinct CDR3 sequences, about 6% found once; its top ten account for roughly 4.5%. Sequencing was performed on PBMCs, taken before TCRalphabeta/CD19-depleted stem cell transplant. The receptors derive from a girl in the first two years of life with combined immunodeficiency, due to receive a stem cell transplant. The CDR3 runs from the conserved cysteine through the conserved F or W. The D gene is left open where the match is weak. Expanded clones are given a class, and other clones once, few, many or no size at all.

>TRBJ2-7|TRBV7-9|TRBD1|many
TGTGCCAGCGCTGTGGGGACAGGGAAGCAGTACTTC
CASAVGTGKQYF
>TRBJ2-6|TRBV9|.|many
TGTGCCAGCAGCGCTAACTCTGGGGCCAACGTCCTGACTTTC
CASSANSGANVLTF
>TRBJ2-1|TRBV20-1|.|.
TGCAGTGCCATGAAAACTAGACCACCATACAATGAGCAGTTCTTC
CSAMKTRPPYNEQFF
>TRBJ2-6|TRBV29-1|TRBD1|many
TGCAGCGTTGTTGGGCAGGGGGCGCAAACATCTGGGGCCAACGTCCTGACTTTC
CSVVGQGAQTSGANVLTF
>TRBJ2-2|TRBV5-1|.|many
TGCGCCAGCAGCTTGTCTGTTACGGTGAACACCGGGGAGCTGTTTTTT
CASSLSVTVNTGELFF
>TRBJ2-1|TRBV28|TRBD2|few
TGTGCCAGCAGTTTCGTTGTCGGGAGGCCATCCTACAATGAGCAGTTCTTC
CASSFVVGRPSYNEQFF
>TRBJ2-7|TRBV7-9|TRBD2|many
TGTGCCAGCAGCTTAATCGCTAGCGGAACCTACGAGCAGTACTTC
CASSLIASGTYEQYF
>TRBJ2-6|TRBV5-4|TRBD1|.
TGTGCCAGCAGGCCGCAGGGGGATGGGGCCAACGTCCTGACTTTC
CASRPQGDGANVLTF
>TRBJ1-5|TRBV7-8|.|many
TGTGCCAGCAGCTTAACTCCCCCGGGAAGCAATCAGCCCCAGCATTTT
CASSLTPPGSNQPQHF
>TRBJ1-2|TRBV20-1|.|many
TGCAGTGTTCAGGACAAAACTAACTATGGCTACACCTTC
CSVQDKTNYGYTF
>TRBJ2-7|TRBV12-3/TRBV12-4|.|many
TGTGCCAGCAGTTTACAGGGCCCGTACTACGAGCAGTACTTC
CASSLQGPYYEQYF
>TRBJ2-5|TRBV7-2|.|many
TGTGCCAGCAGCCAGCTCGGGACCCAGTACTTC
CASSQLGTQYF
>TRBJ1-5|TRBV2|.|many
TGTGCCAGCAGGGGCTATAGCAATCAGCCCCAGCATTTT
CASRGYSNQPQHF
>TRBJ1-6|TRBV7-9|.|.
TGTGCCAGCAGCTTCCACCGGACACTCCAGGGCTATAATTCACCCCTCCACTTT
CASSFHRTLQGYNSPLHF
>TRBJ2-7|TRBV12-3/TRBV12-4|.|many
TGTGCCAGCAGTTTTGGCGGGGCAGATTTATACGAGCAGTACTTC
CASSFGGADLYEQYF
>TRBJ2-3|TRBV20-1|TRBD2|many
TGCAGTGCTTTGATCTCGGCTAGCGGGAGCACAGATACGCAGTATTTT
CSALISASGSTDTQYF
>TRBJ2-1|TRBV7-9|TRBD2|many
TGTGCCAGCAGGACCGGACTAGCGGACGAGCAGTTCTTC
CASRTGLADEQFF
>TRBJ2-7|TRBV4-3|.|many
TGCGCCAGCAGCCAGTACGTCAGATCCTACGAGCAGTACTTC
CASSQYVRSYEQYF
>TRBJ2-2|TRBV12-3/TRBV12-4|TRBD2|few
TGTGCCAGCAGTTTCGGCGCTAGCGGGGGAGGCGGGGAGCTGTTTTTT
CASSFGASGGGGELFF
>TRBJ2-4|TRBV4-1|.|many
TGCGCCAGCAGCCAAGTGGGACTGTTGGCCAAAAACATTCAGTACTTC
CASSQVGLLAKNIQYF
>TRBJ2-7|TRBV2|.|.
TGTGCCAGCAGGAAGTTAGAGCAGTACTTC
CASRKLEQYF
>TRBJ1-1|TRBV5-8|.|many
TGTGCCAGCAGCTTGGGGTACACTGAAGCTTTCTTT
CASSLGYTEAFF
>TRBJ1-3|TRBV7-9|.|.
TGTGCCAGCAGCTTAGGGGCCTCTGGAAACACCATATATTTT
CASSLGASGNTIYF
>TRBJ2-1|TRBV6-5|.|many
TGTGCCAGCAGTTACTCGTCATTGGAACAGGTTAGGGAGTTCTTC
CASSYSSLEQVREFF
>TRBJ2-7|TRBV29-1|.|many
TGCAGCGTGTGGGACGGCTACGAGCAGTACTTC
CSVWDGYEQYF
>TRBJ2-7|TRBV4-1|TRBD2|many
TGCGCCAGCAGCCTAGAAGCGGGGGAGCAGTACTTC
CASSLEAGEQYF
>TRBJ2-2|TRBV4-2|.|.
TGTGCCAGCAGCCAAGCCTTCTCCACCGGGGAGCTGTTTTTT
CASSQAFSTGELFF
>TRBJ2-5|TRBV27|.|many
TGTGCCAGCAAACAGGGAGGAGAGACCCAGTACTTC
CASKQGGETQYF
>TRBJ1-3|TRBV29-1|TRBD1|many
TGCAGCGCCCGCGGACAGGGGGAACGAAACACCATATATTTT
CSARGQGERNTIYF
>TRBJ2-3|TRBV25-1|.|many
TGTGCCAGCAGTGGAGCGCGGGGAACAGATACGCAGTATTTT
CASSGARGTDTQYF
>TRBJ2-3|TRBV10-3|.|many
TGTGCCATCAGGGAAGCGGGCAGCACAGATACGCAGTATTTT
CAIREAGSTDTQYF
>TRBJ2-1|TRBV4-1|TRBD2|.
TGCGCCAGCAGCCACCCCGGGGGGGACGCGGGTTACAATGAGCAGTTCTTC
CASSHPGGDAGYNEQFF
>TRBJ2-6|TRBV27|.|many
TGTGCCAGCAGTTTATTGCCGACAGTCTCTGGGGCCAACGTCCTGACTTTC
CASSLLPTVSGANVLTF
>TRBJ1-2|TRBV7-6|.|.
TGTGCCAGCAGCCATCAGGGATACTATGGCTACACCTTC
CASSHQGYYGYTF
>TRBJ2-4|TRBV6-1|.|.
TGTGCCAGCAGATTCACAGAGAACGTAGCCAAAAACATTCAGTACTTC
CASRFTENVAKNIQYF
>TRBJ2-7|TRBV28|.|many
TGTGCCAGCAGTTTATATGGGACGGTAAGCTCCTACGAGCAGTACTTC
CASSLYGTVSSYEQYF
>TRBJ2-3|TRBV5-5|.|many
TGTGCCAGCAGTTTACAGTGGGGGGGCCGAGATACGCAGTATTTT
CASSLQWGGRDTQYF
>TRBJ2-4|TRBV29-1|TRBD1|many
TGCAGCGCCTCGACAGGGGCCAAAAACATTCAGTACTTC
CSASTGAKNIQYF
>TRBJ2-1|TRBV20-1|.|few
TGCAGTGTCACGGTGTCCTACAATGAGCAGTTCTTC
CSVTVSYNEQFF
>TRBJ1-6|TRBV12-3/TRBV12-4|.|many
TGTGCCAGCAATAGGGCCCGGGACATCCCTAATTCACCCCTCCACTTT
CASNRARDIPNSPLHF
>TRBJ2-1|TRBV5-5|TRBD2|many
TGTGCCAGCAGCTTGGTACCTAGCGGGACTCTCAATGAGCAGTTCTTC
CASSLVPSGTLNEQFF
>TRBJ1-5|TRBV6-5|.|many
TGTGCCAGCAGTTCGACTCTACTGGAGCAGCCCCAGCATTTT
CASSSTLLEQPQHF
>TRBJ2-3|TRBV27|.|many
TGTGCCAGCAGTCCTTACGGCCAGGTTTCCACAGATACGCAGTATTTT
CASSPYGQVSTDTQYF
>TRBJ2-7|TRBV7-8|TRBD1|many
TGTGCCAGCAGCCAACCGGGACAGGGGCTCGCCGAGCAGTACTTC
CASSQPGQGLAEQYF
>TRBJ1-1|TRBV12-3/TRBV12-4|.|many
TGTGCCAGCAGTTTAGCGTTTGGGAACACTGAAGCTTTCTTT
CASSLAFGNTEAFF
>TRBJ1-2|TRBV9|TRBD1|many
TGTGCCAGCAGCGTATCCGACAGGGGGAACTATGGCTACACCTTC
CASSVSDRGNYGYTF
>TRBJ1-5|TRBV15|TRBD1|many
TGTGCCACCAGTCCGGGACAGGGCAATCAGCCCCAGCATTTT
CATSPGQGNQPQHF
>TRBJ1-1|TRBV20-1|.|many
TGCAGTGCTTTGCGTAGTTGGGGAGATACTGAAGCTTTCTTT
CSALRSWGDTEAFF
>TRBJ2-7|TRBV12-3/TRBV12-4|TRBD2|many
TGTGCCAGCAGTTCGACTAGCGGGAGGGCCTCCTACGAGCAGTACTTC
CASSSTSGRASYEQYF
>TRBJ2-1|TRBV28|.|many
TGTGCCAGCAGTTTTGGGATTTTACTAGCCGGTCGGAATGAGCAGTTCTTC
CASSFGILLAGRNEQFF
>TRBJ2-7|TRBV29-1|TRBD1|many
TGCAGCGCCGGACAGGGGAGTGTCGAGCAGTACTTC
CSAGQGSVEQYF
>TRBJ2-7|TRBV30|.|.
TGTGCCTGGAGTGTAACACGTTGGGGCGAGCAGTACTTC
CAWSVTRWGEQYF
>TRBJ2-7|TRBV4-3|TRBD2|many
TGCGCCAGCAGCCATGGGGACTATGGGATATACGAGCAGTACTTC
CASSHGDYGIYEQYF
>TRBJ1-2|TRBV9|TRBD1|many
TGTGCCAGCAGAGCGGACAGGGGATATGGCTACACCTTC
CASRADRGYGYTF